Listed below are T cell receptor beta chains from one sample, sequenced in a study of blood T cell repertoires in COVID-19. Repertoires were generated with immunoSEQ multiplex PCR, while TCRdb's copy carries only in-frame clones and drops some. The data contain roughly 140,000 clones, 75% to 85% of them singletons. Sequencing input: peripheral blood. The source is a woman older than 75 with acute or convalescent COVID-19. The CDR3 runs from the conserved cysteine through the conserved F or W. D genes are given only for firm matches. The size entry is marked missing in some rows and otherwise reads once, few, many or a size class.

TGTGCCACTGCACAGGGGTGGTATGGCTACACCTTC | CATAQGWYGYTF | TRBV19 | TRBD1 | . | TRBJ1-2
TGTGCCTGGAGTACTAGCGGGGGGGCTACGCAGTATTTT | CAWSTSGGATQYF | TRBV30 | TRBD2 | . | TRBJ2-3
TGTGCCAGCTCACCTTCAGGGGATAGCACAGATACGCAGTATTTT | CASSPSGDSTDTQYF | TRBV18 | . | . | TRBJ2-3
TGTGCCACCAGTTCCGGGACAGGGTTTGGCTACACCTTC | CATSSGTGFGYTF | TRBV24-1 | TRBD1 | . | TRBJ1-2
TGTGCCTCCCGCCTAGGAGCCGGGGACACCGGGGAGCTGTTTTTT | CASRLGAGDTGELFF | TRBV10-3 | . | . | TRBJ2-2
TGTGCCAGCAGTGGGGCGTCCCTCCACTTT | CASSGASLHF | TRBV12-3/TRBV12-4 | . | . | TRBJ1-6
TGTGCCAGCAGCTTCACCGCCGGGCGGGGAGAAGAGACCCAGTACTTC | CASSFTAGRGEETQYF | TRBV7-2 | . | . | TRBJ2-5
TGTGCCAGCAGCGTAGCACTAGCGGCCGGCGCCGAGCAGTACTTC | CASSVALAAGAEQYF | TRBV9 | TRBD2 | few | TRBJ2-7
TGTGCCAGCAGGAGCTTAGGGGGCTCCTACAATGAGCAGTTCTTC | CASRSLGGSYNEQFF | TRBV6-5 | . | . | TRBJ2-1
TGTGCCAGCAGCGCACTCAGGGGATATAGCAATCAGCCCCAGCATTTT | CASSALRGYSNQPQHF | TRBV5-8 | . | . | TRBJ1-5
TGTGCCAGTACCCCGAGGGACAGGGGAGACAATGAGCAGTTCTTC | CASTPRDRGDNEQFF | TRBV28 | TRBD1 | . | TRBJ2-1
TGTGCCAGCAGAGGGGCCTCTGGAAACACCATATATTTT | CASRGASGNTIYF | TRBV2 | . | few | TRBJ1-3
TGTGCCAGTAGTCCCATCCTGACAGGGGGAATGAACACTGAAGCTTTCTTT | CASSPILTGGMNTEAFF | TRBV19 | TRBD1 | . | TRBJ1-1
TGTGCCAGCAGTCCTCTAGCGGCCGGGGAGACCCAGTACTTC | CASSPLAAGETQYF | TRBV28 | TRBD2 | few | TRBJ2-5
TGTGCCACCAGTGATTCTGATCTGGGGGGGGCTTTAGCTGGCTACACCTTC | CATSDSDLGGALAGYTF | TRBV24-1 | . | . | TRBJ1-2
TGTGCCAGCAGCTCCGGGGGACTCCGCACAGATACGCAGTATTTT | CASSSGGLRTDTQYF | TRBV7-3 | . | once | TRBJ2-3
TGTGCCACCAGCAGAGGAAGAGGGTTAGCTCAGCCCCAGCATTTT | CATSRGRGLAQPQHF | TRBV15 | . | . | TRBJ1-5